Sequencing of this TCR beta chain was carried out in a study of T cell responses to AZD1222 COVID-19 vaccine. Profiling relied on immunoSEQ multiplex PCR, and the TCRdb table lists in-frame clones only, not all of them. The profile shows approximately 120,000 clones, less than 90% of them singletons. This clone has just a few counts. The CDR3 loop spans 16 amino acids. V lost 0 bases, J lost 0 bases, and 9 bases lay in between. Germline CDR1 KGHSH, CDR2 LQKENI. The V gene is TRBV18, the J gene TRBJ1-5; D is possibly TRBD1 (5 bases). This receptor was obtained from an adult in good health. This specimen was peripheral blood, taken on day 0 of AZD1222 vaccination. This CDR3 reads CASSPPGLYSNQPQHF. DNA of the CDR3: TGTGCCAGCTCACCACCGGGACTCTATAGCAATCAGCCCCAGCATTTT.